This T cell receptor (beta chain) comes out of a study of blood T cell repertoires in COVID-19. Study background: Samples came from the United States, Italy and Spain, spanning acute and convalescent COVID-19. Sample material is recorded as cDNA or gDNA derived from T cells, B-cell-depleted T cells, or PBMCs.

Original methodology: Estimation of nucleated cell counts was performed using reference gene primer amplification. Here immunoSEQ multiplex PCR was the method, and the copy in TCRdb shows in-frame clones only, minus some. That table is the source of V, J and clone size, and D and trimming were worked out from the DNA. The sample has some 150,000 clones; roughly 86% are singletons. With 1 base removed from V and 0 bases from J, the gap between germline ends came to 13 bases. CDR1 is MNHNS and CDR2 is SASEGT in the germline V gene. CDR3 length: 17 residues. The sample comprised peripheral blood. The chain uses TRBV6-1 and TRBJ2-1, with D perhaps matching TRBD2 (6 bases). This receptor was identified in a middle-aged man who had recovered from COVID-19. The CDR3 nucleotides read TGTGCCAGCAGTGAAGGCCACCGGGACTCCTCCTACAATGAGCAGTTCTTC. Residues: CASSEGHRDSSYNEQFF.